These T cell receptor beta chains were read from a single sample in a study of blood T cell repertoires in COVID-19. Method: immunoSEQ multiplex PCR; TCRdb's copy keeps in-frame clones and lacks some. The sample includes 200,000 or so clones, 83% seen only once; the top ten take about 4.8%. Material: PBMCs or T cells enriched from blood (not recorded which). The receptors shown here come from a woman aged 45-65 years who had been exposed to COVID-19. Each CDR3 is given with its conserved first and last residue. Each record gives: J gene, clone size, V gene, D gene, CDR3 DNA, CDR3 protein. A D gene is named only where the DNA matches it firmly. Only part of the rows carry a size: once, few, many, or a class if the clone is expanded.

>TRBJ1-2|few|TRBV19|NA
TGTGCCAGTAGTATGACAGTGGTGAGGCACGATGGCTACACCTTC
CASSMTVVRHDGYTF
>TRBJ1-1|NA|TRBV7-2|NA
TGTGCCAGCAGCTTAAAGGGAGGGGACACTGAAGCTTTCTTT
CASSLKGGDTEAFF
>TRBJ2-2|NA|TRBV7-8|TRBD1
TGTGCCAGCAGCCGCCTCGACAGGGACACCGGGGAGCTGTTTTTT
CASSRLDRDTGELFF
>TRBJ1-2|once|TRBV29-1|NA
TGCAGCGTTGGACAGTCCGCTAGAGAAGGCTACACCTTC
CSVGQSAREGYTF
>TRBJ1-2|once|TRBV27|TRBD1
TGTGCCAGCCGAGAAACAGGGGAGAGCTATGGCTACACCTTC
CASRETGESYGYTF
>TRBJ1-2|many|TRBV18|NA
TGTGCCAGCTCACCAGGCAGGGGAGCTGGTGGCTACACCTTC
CASSPGRGAGGYTF
>TRBJ1-1|NA|TRBV6-5|NA
TGTGCCAGCAGTTTCGCCGGGACAAACACTGAAGCTTTCTTT
CASSFAGTNTEAFF
>TRBJ1-5|NA|TRBV15|TRBD1
TGTGCCACCAGCAGAGATCGGGACAGGAATCAGCCCCAGCATTTT
CATSRDRDRNQPQHF
>TRBJ1-6|NA|TRBV3-1/TRBV3-2|NA
TGTGCCAGCAGCCCACGGGATCCAAATTATAATTCACCCCTCCACTTT
CASSPRDPNYNSPLHF
>TRBJ1-2|NA|TRBV4-2|TRBD1
TGTGCCAGCAGCCAAGAGAGGGGGACAGGGGGCTACACCTTC
CASSQERGTGGYTF
>TRBJ2-1|NA|TRBV6-5|NA
TGTGCCAGCAGCCCAGACAGGTTCGGTGAGCAGTTCTTC
CASSPDRFGEQFF
>TRBJ2-5|NA|TRBV5-1|TRBD2
TGCGCCAGCAGCTTGTTAGCGGGGGGGCAGGAGACCCAGTACTTC
CASSLLAGGQETQYF
>TRBJ2-5|NA|TRBV7-2|NA
TGTGCCAGCAGCTTAATCAGGGTTGGAGAGACCCAGTACTTC
CASSLIRVGETQYF
>TRBJ1-1|NA|TRBV28|NA
TGTGCCAGCAGTCCCCCGGGTCCCGGATATGAAGCTTTCTTT
CASSPPGPGYEAFF
>TRBJ1-1|NA|TRBV18|NA
TGTGCCAGCTCTAAAAAGGGAGGGACTGAAGCTTTCTTT
CASSKKGGTEAFF
>TRBJ1-2|NA|TRBV3-1/TRBV3-2|NA
TGTGCCAGCAGCCAAGAACAGTTTTATGGCTACACCTTC
CASSQEQFYGYTF
>TRBJ2-5|NA|TRBV2|TRBD1
TGTGCCGCCAAGGGGTTTGGACAGGGACTGGAGACCCAGTACTTC
CAAKGFGQGLETQYF
>TRBJ2-5|NA|TRBV6-2/TRBV6-3|TRBD2
TGTGCCAGCAGTTACGGGCTAGCGGGGGTCCCAGCCCAGTACTTC
CASSYGLAGVPAQYF
>TRBJ1-5|NA|TRBV12-3/TRBV12-4|NA
TGTGCCAGCAGACAGGGATCGAGCCAGCCCCAGCATTTT
CASRQGSSQPQHF
>TRBJ1-1|NA|TRBV13|NA
TGTGCCAGCAGCCGGGGACTCACTGAAGCTTTCTTT
CASSRGLTEAFF
>TRBJ1-4|NA|TRBV3-1/TRBV3-2|NA
TGTGCCAGCAGCACTTCAGGGGTGGCGGAAAAACTGTTTTTT
CASSTSGVAEKLFF
>TRBJ2-5|NA|TRBV12-3/TRBV12-4|NA
TGTGCCAGCAGTTTAGCACCTAAAGAGACCCAGTACTTC
CASSLAPKETQYF
>TRBJ2-2|NA|TRBV28|TRBD2
TGTGCCAGCAGCCGTTCTGTCGGGGGGGGCGGGGAGCTGTTTTTT
CASSRSVGGGGELFF
>TRBJ2-3|NA|TRBV9|NA
TGTGCCAGCAGCGTAGCCCCGGACTACACAGATACGCAGTATTTT
CASSVAPDYTDTQYF
>TRBJ2-5|NA|TRBV7-2|NA
TGTGCCAGCAGCTCGCCGGGGGTGCGAGAGACCCAGTACTTC
CASSSPGVRETQYF
>TRBJ1-1|NA|TRBV7-9|NA
TGTGCCAGCAGCACGTTGCAGGGAGAAGCTTTCTTT
CASSTLQGEAFF
>TRBJ1-5|NA|TRBV3-1/TRBV3-2|NA
TGTGCCAGCAGCCCGCTCCCGCCGGGGGATAGCAATCAGCCCCAGCATTTT
CASSPLPPGDSNQPQHF
>TRBJ2-1|NA|TRBV9|TRBD2
TGTGCCAGCAGCGTAGTGGGACTAGCGGCCAATGAGCAGTTCTTC
CASSVVGLAANEQFF
>TRBJ1-5|NA|TRBV18|NA
TGTGCCAGCTCACCAGCGACAGCTGGTACCCAGCATTTT
CASSPATAGTQHF
>TRBJ2-3|NA|TRBV3-1/TRBV3-2|NA
TGTGCCAGCAGCCTCCAGGGGAAGGGAGATACGCAGTATTTT
CASSLQGKGDTQYF
>TRBJ1-2|NA|TRBV2|TRBD1
TGTGCCAGCAGACTCGGGACAGGGGAGGGCTATGGCTACACCTTC
CASRLGTGEGYGYTF
>TRBJ1-4|few|TRBV19|TRBD1
TGTGCCAGTAGGACGACAGGGGAATATGAAAAACTGTTTTTT
CASRTTGEYEKLFF
>TRBJ1-1|NA|TRBV2|NA
TGTGCCAGCAGTGCTAAGGACACTTACACTGAAGCTTTCTTT
CASSAKDTYTEAFF
>TRBJ1-3|NA|TRBV28|NA
TGTGCCAGCGGCTACGCGGCGACTGGAAACACCATATATTTT
CASGYAATGNTIYF
>TRBJ2-3|once|TRBV11-3|TRBD1
TGTGCCAGCAGCGGCGGGACAGGGTACACAGATACGCAGTATTTT
CASSGGTGYTDTQYF
>TRBJ1-1|NA|TRBV29-1|NA
TGCAGCGTCCCCAACAGGTCCCAAGCTTTCTTT
CSVPNRSQAFF
>TRBJ1-1|NA|TRBV6-2/TRBV6-3|TRBD1
TGTGCCAGCAGTTTTTCCGGGACAGGGGGCATGAACACTGAAGCTTTCTTT
CASSFSGTGGMNTEAFF
>TRBJ1-1|NA|TRBV25-1|NA
TGTGCCAGCTCTCGAGGGACTGAAGCTTTCTTT
CASSRGTEAFF
>TRBJ2-7|NA|TRBV9|TRBD1
TGTGCCAGCAGCGTGGGACAGGGCCAATCCTACGAGCAGTACTTC
CASSVGQGQSYEQYF
>TRBJ1-1|NA|TRBV28|NA
TGTGCCAGCAGTTCACCATCCTTAGGGGACACTGAAGCTTTCTTT
CASSSPSLGDTEAFF
>TRBJ1-5|once|TRBV28|TRBD1
TGTGCCAGCAGCTACAGGGGTACTAGCAATCAGCCCCAGCATTTT
CASSYRGTSNQPQHF
>TRBJ1-4|NA|TRBV5-1|NA
TGCGCCAGCAGCTTGGGCGGGAAGTTCGAAAAACTGTTTTTT
CASSLGGKFEKLFF
>TRBJ1-4|NA|TRBV19|TRBD1
TGTGCCAGTCGAAACCCCCCCGGGACAGGTGGGGAAAAACTGTTTTTT
CASRNPPGTGGEKLFF
>TRBJ2-7|NA|TRBV12-3/TRBV12-4|NA
TGTGCCAGCAGCCTGACAGTCTACGAGCAGTACTTC
CASSLTVYEQYF
>TRBJ2-5|NA|TRBV3-1/TRBV3-2|NA
TGTGCCAGCAGCCAAAAGAAGAGAGGTGAAGAGACCCAGTACTTC
CASSQKKRGEETQYF
>TRBJ2-5|NA|TRBV5-1|NA
TGCGCCAGCAGCATTCGGTCCCAGGGAGAGACCCAGTACTTC
CASSIRSQGETQYF
>TRBJ2-5|NA|TRBV7-9|NA
TGTGCCAGCAGCTTGAGCTCCACCCTGTACCAAGAGACCCAGTACTTC
CASSLSSTLYQETQYF
>TRBJ1-1|NA|TRBV10-3|NA
TGTGCCATCAGTGAGTCGGGGGCAATGAACACTGAAGCTTTCTTT
CAISESGAMNTEAFF